This T cell receptor beta chain was captured in a study of shared clonotypes between healthy human individuals. Background on the study: CD4 naive and memory got three plates each, CD8 naive two, CD8 memory one.

After removal of 7 bases from V and 2 bases from J, the junction contained 4 bases not matched to a gene. This CDR3 is 14 amino acids long. Per the germline V gene, CDR1 is MNHNY and CDR2 is SVGAGI (reference sequence). Genomic DNA belonging to each subset was distributed in equal measure over several immunoSEQ plates. Per the original methods: Owing to the provision of junction-only sequences devoid of quality scores by immunoSEQ, filtering differed. Data came from immunoSEQ multiplex PCR; TCRdb stores just in-frame clones and leaves some out. V and J calls and clone size come straight from that table; D and trimming were deduced from the DNA. The top ten clones hold 1.4% of a sample with roughly 1,100,000 clones, approximately 72% of them seen once.

The sample taken for sequencing was memory CD4+ T cells sorted from blood. Regarding subset: CD45RA-negative fraction. The gene calls are TRBV6-6 and TRBJ2-3; 9 bases align to TRBD2. This clonotype originated in a man between 18 and 29 years old in good health. The chain's CDR3 is CASNLAGITDTQYF. As DNA, the CDR3 is TGTGCCAGCAACCTAGCGGGAATCACAGATACGCAGTATTTT.